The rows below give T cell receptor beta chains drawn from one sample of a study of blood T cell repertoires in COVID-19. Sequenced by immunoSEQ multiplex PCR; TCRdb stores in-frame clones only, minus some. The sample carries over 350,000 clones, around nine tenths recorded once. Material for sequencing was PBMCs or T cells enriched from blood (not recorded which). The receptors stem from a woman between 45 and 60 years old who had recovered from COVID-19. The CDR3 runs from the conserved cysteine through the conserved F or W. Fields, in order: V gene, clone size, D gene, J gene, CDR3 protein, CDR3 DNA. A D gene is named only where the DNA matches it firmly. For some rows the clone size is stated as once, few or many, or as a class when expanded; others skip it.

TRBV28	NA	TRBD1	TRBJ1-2	CASSPPRGGGYTF	TGTGCCAGCAGTCCCCCCCGAGGGGGCGGCTACACCTTC
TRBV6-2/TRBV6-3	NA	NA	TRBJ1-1	CASSLGLRRTEAFF	TGTGCCAGCAGTTTAGGGTTGCGGAGGACTGAAGCTTTCTTT
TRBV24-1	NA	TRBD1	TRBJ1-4	CATSDARQGSNEKLFF	TGTGCCACCAGTGATGCCCGACAGGGCTCTAATGAAAAACTGTTTTTT
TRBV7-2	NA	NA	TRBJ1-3	CASSLASGVLSGNTIYF	TGTGCCAGCAGCTTAGCTTCAGGGGTCCTCTCTGGAAACACCATATATTTT
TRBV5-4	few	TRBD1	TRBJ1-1	CASSPIGDSSEAFF	TGTGCCAGCAGCCCCATCGGGGACAGCAGTGAAGCTTTCTTT
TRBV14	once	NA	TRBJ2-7	CASSQDRGEQYF	TGTGCCAGCAGCCAAGATAGAGGGGAGCAGTACTTC
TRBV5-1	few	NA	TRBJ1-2	CASRQQGTNYGYTF	TGCGCCAGCAGGCAACAGGGTACTAACTATGGCTACACCTTC
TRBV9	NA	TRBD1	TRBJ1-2	CASSVDRGGGGYTF	TGTGCCAGCAGCGTAGACAGGGGAGGCGGTGGCTACACCTTC
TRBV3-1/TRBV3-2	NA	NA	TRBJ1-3	CASSQERTEGNTIYF	TGTGCCAGCAGCCAAGAGAGGACAGAAGGAAACACCATATATTTT
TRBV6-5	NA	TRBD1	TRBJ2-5	CASRQGLLYF	TGTGCCAGCAGACAGGGGCTATTATACTTC
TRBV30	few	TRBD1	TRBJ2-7	CAWSFGTGDYEQYF	TGTGCCTGGAGTTTTGGGACAGGGGATTACGAGCAGTACTTC
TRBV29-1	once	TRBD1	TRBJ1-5	CSVAQGMNQPQHF	TGCAGCGTCGCACAGGGGATGAATCAGCCCCAGCATTTT
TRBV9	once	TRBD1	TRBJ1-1	CASSARQGTNTEAFF	TGTGCCAGCAGCGCACGACAGGGGACGAACACTGAAGCTTTCTTT
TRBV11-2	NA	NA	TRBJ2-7	CASSLDRRGQYF	TGTGCCAGCAGCTTAGATCGGCGCGGGCAGTACTTC
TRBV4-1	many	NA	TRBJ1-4	CASSQRQWDEKLFF	TGCGCCAGCAGCCAAAGACAGTGGGATGAAAAACTGTTTTTT
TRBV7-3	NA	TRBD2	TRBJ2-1	CASSLDRGGRNEQFF	TGTGCCAGCAGCTTAGACCGGGGGGGCCGGAATGAGCAGTTCTTC
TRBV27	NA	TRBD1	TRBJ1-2	CASSPRAGGIDGYTF	TGTGCCAGCAGTCCAAGGGCAGGGGGTATCGATGGCTACACCTTC
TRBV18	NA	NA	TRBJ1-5	CASSPLQFGDTQPQHF	TGTGCCAGCTCACCACTTCAGTTCGGGGATACGCAGCCCCAGCATTTT
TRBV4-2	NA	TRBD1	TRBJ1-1	CASNEPEGAFYTEAFF	TGTGCCAGCAACGAACCAGAGGGGGCTTTCTACACTGAAGCTTTCTTT
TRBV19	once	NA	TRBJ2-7	CASSAFTGNEQYF	TGTGCCAGTAGTGCATTTACCGGGAACGAGCAGTACTTC
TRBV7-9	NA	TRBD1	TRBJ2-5	CASSLELEHRGRGETQYF	TGTGCCAGCAGCTTAGAGTTGGAACACAGGGGTCGGGGAGAGACCCAGTACTTC
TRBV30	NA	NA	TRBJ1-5	CAWESNSNQPQHF	TGTGCCTGGGAGAGTAATAGCAATCAGCCCCAGCATTTT
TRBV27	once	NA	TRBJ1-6	CASSTPGYHAQRDNSPLHF	TGTGCCAGCAGTACACCGGGTTATCACGCCCAGAGAGATAATTCACCCCTCCACTTT
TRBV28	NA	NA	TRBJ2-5	CASSFGLASRTQYF	TGTGCCAGCAGTTTCGGCCTAGCATCTAGGACCCAGTACTTC
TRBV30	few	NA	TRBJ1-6	CAWGRGNSPLHF	TGTGCCTGGGGTCGGGGTAATTCACCCCTCCACTTT
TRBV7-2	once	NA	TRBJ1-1	CASSLDPGRNTEAFF	TGTGCCAGCAGCTTAGATCCAGGGCGGAACACTGAAGCTTTCTTT
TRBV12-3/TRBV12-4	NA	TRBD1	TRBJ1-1	CASNGQGNTEAFF	TGTGCCAGCAATGGACAGGGGAACACTGAAGCTTTCTTT
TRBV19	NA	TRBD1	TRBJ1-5	CASSARGNFGNQPQHF	TGTGCCAGTAGTGCCAGGGGGAATTTTGGTAATCAGCCCCAGCATTTT
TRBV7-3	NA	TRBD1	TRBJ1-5	CASSLRQGDQPQHF	TGTGCCAGCAGCCTGAGACAGGGCGATCAGCCCCAGCATTTT
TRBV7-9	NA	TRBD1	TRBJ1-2	CASSGDSYGYTF	TGTGCCAGCAGCGGGGACAGCTATGGCTACACCTTC
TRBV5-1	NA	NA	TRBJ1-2	CASSPGWGYPGYTF	TGCGCCAGCAGCCCAGGGTGGGGCTATCCGGGCTACACCTTC
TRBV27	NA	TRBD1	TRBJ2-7	CASSLGTGASGQYF	TGTGCCAGCAGTTTAGGGACAGGGGCTTCCGGGCAGTACTTC
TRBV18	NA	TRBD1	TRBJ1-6	CASSQSVTGGRSPLHF	TGTGCCAGCTCACAATCAGTTACAGGGGGCCGTTCACCCCTCCACTTT
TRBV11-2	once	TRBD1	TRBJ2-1	CASSMWDSEQFF	TGTGCCAGCAGCATGTGGGACAGCGAGCAGTTCTTC
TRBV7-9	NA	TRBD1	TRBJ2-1	CASSLANRGGEQFF	TGTGCCAGCAGCCTAGCAAACAGGGGTGGAGAGCAGTTCTTC
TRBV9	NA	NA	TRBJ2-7	CASSVVGDLSYEQYF	TGTGCCAGCAGCGTCGTAGGGGATCTCTCCTACGAGCAGTACTTC
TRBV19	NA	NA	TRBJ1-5	CASSIVTPYSNQPQHF	TGTGCCAGTAGTATAGTCACACCTTATAGCAATCAGCCCCAGCATTTT
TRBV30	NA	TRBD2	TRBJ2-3	CAWVRLAGGYTDTQYF	TGTGCCTGGGTACGACTAGCGGGGGGCTACACAGATACGCAGTATTTT
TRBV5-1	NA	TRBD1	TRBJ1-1	CASSSGRDRGTEAFF	TGCGCCAGCAGCTCGGGCCGGGACAGGGGCACTGAAGCTTTCTTT
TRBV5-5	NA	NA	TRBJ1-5	CASSLTEYQPQHF	TGTGCCAGCAGCCTGACAGAGTATCAGCCCCAGCATTTT
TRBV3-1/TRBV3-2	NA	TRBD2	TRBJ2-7	CASSQGWGGGSYGEQYF	TGTGCCAGCAGCCAAGGTTGGGGCGGGGGGTCTTATGGCGAGCAGTACTTC
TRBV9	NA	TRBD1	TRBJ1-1	CASSQGQGAGTEAFF	TGTGCCAGCAGCCAGGGACAGGGGGCGGGAACTGAAGCTTTCTTT
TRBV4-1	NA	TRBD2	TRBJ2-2	CASTLWPTTSGGTGELFF	TGCGCCAGCACCCTCTGGCCGACTACTAGCGGGGGGACCGGGGAGCTGTTTTTT
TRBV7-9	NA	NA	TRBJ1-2	CASSLETGISYGYTF	TGTGCCAGCAGTCTGGAAACAGGGATCTCCTATGGCTACACCTTC
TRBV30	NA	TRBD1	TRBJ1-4	CAGRTGPGGELFF	TGCGCTGGGCGGACAGGGCCCGGAGGGGAACTGTTTTTT
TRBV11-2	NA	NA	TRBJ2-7	CASSLARESEQYF	TGTGCCAGCAGCTTAGCGAGGGAGAGCGAGCAGTACTTC
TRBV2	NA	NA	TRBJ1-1	CASRGREAMNTEAFF	TGTGCCAGCAGGGGGCGCGAGGCCATGAACACTGAAGCTTTCTTT
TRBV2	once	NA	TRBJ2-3	CASSPPGQGGRDTQYF	TGTGCCAGCAGTCCCCCCGGGCAGGGTGGACGAGATACGCAGTATTTT
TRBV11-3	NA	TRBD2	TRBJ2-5	CASSPGLAGGTETQYF	TGTGCCAGCAGCCCCGGACTAGCGGGGGGTACGGAGACCCAGTACTTC
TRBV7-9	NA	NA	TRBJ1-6	CASSTPSGVNSPLHF	TGTGCCAGCAGCACCCCATCGGGGGTTAATTCACCCCTCCACTTT
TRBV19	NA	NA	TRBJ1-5	CASSRTGSKEPQHF	TGTGCCAGTAGCCGCACAGGGTCGAAGGAGCCCCAGCATTTT
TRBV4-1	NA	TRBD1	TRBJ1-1	CASSHVDRVSAFF	TGCGCCAGCAGCCATGTTGACAGGGTGTCCGCTTTCTTT